This T cell receptor beta chain was sequenced in a study of CD8+CD57+ T cells in acquired aplastic anemia (dated 2018 in TCRdb). About the investigation overall: On average, sorted CD4+ and CD8+ cells yielded about 3 ug of extracted DNA, with a range of about 0.18 to 27.4 ug. Mean read counts for healthy donor samples were around 10 million for CD4+ cells and roughly 12 million for CD8+ cells.

There are many counts of this clonotype. Its antigen remains undetermined. The record has no base qualities; no much larger clone is one base away. In this study, sorted CD4+ and CD8+ T cells from the blood of healthy subjects and of severe aplastic anemia patients had their TCR repertoires deep-sequenced. Ficoll-Paque density gradient centrifugation was used to isolate peripheral blood mononuclear cells. Before DNA extraction, CD4+ and CD8+ T cells were sorted by FACS or by magnetic beads. Results and caveats for the whole study, not just this receptor: Roughly 31 CD8+ CDR3 sequences were shared between patients and controls but appeared highly expressed in patients and within their immunodominant clones. No significant difference in CD8+ Simpson's diversity was found between patients and healthy controls (P=0.060).

Genomic DNA was used as template for profiling of TCR beta VDJ combinations and CDR3 sequences. An Illumina HiSeq 2000 was used for TCR repertoire sequencing. In the paper's pipeline: TRBV/TRBJ rearrangement plots, CDR3 size and DJ length profiles, and Simpson's diversity index were used to evaluate the repertoires. The immunodominant clone was defined as the most abundant DNA sequence in deep sequencing data. CDR3 amino acid sequences were screened for sharing across subjects and compared with published repertoires and the VDJdb database. The public reads were reanalyzed by TCRdb: fastp trimming at Q25, MiXCR alignment, in-frame beta chains only. Entries are consolidated by CDR3 protein sequence, retaining the most common genes and DNA. It is TCRdb's table, rather than the study itself, that gives the V and J calls and clone size. Here the sample has some 120,000 distinct CDR3 sequences; around 50% occur a single time. The ten most abundant clones make up roughly 2.7% of the sample.

CDR1 and CDR2, looked up from the germline V gene (reference sequence), are SSHAT and FNYEAQ. From cysteine to phenylalanine, the CDR3 is 15 amino acids long. CDR3 DNA is the only sequence kept; it has 45 bases, read in frame from the first base. Trimming accounts for 6 bases at V and 5 bases at J, while the number of junction bases matched to no gene is 5. This TCR was sampled from a human donor in good health, serving as a control. What was sequenced was sorted CD4+, CD8+, or CD8+CD57+ T cells (not recorded which) from PBMCs. The rearrangement joined TRBV7-7 to TRBJ2-2; TRBD1 matches 11 bases in the middle. CDR3 sequence: CASSTGQGATGELFF. The sequenced DNA is TGTGCCAGCAGTACAGGACAGGGGGCGACCGGGGAGCTGTTTTTT.